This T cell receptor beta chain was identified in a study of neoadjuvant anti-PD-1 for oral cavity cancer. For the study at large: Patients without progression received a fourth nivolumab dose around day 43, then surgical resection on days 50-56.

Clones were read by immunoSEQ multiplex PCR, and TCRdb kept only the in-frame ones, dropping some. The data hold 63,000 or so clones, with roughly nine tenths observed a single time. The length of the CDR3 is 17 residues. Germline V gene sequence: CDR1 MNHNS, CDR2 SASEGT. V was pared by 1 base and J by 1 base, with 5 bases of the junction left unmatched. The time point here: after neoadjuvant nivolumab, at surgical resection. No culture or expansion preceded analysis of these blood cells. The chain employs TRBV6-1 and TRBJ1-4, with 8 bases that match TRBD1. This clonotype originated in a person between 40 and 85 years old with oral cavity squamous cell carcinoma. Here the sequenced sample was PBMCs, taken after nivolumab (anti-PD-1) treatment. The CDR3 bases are TGTGCCAGCAGTGAAGTGCCAGGGGGCGTAACTAATGAAAAACTGTTTTTT. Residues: CASSEVPGGVTNEKLFF.